This entry describes one T cell receptor beta chain. Its cognate antigen is unknown. The CDR3 is 17 residues long. Germline V CDR1 and CDR2: SEHNR, FQNEAQ (reference sequence). The sample comes from a study of CXCR3-negative and CXCR3-positive naive CD8 T cells. Overall study findings and caveats: Naive cells used TRBV-TRBJ genes in much the same way whether CXCR3-negative or CXCR3-positive; memory cells did not. It was found that naive subsets had comparable surface CD5, and TCR strength was inferred from TRB CDR3 properties. When CXCR3-positive naive cells were set against CXCR3-negative naive cells, the former had more hydrophobic TRB CDR3s.

Triplicate approximately 280,000-cell sorts were made of each CD8+ T cell subset. A CD45RO-CCR7+CD27+CD95- profile was what naive CD8+ T cells displayed. Researchers prepared the TRB cDNA libraries using 5' RACE with UMI labels. Each CDR3 protein gets one entry in TCRdb, which reprocessed the 5' RACE reads and gives no DNA. Across under 150,000 distinct CDR3 sequences, the top ten clones capture 0.25% to 0.3% of the sample. The sequenced sample consisted of naive CXCR3+ CD8+ T cells from blood. Regarding subset: CD45RO-CCR7+CD27+CD95- naive CD8+ T cells expressing CXCR3 (TNR3+). This clonotype was obtained from a human donor in good health. Some clones in this sample may be carry-over from other donors' samples. This chain links TRBV7-9 with TRBJ2-3. The CDR3 is CASSFRSATLSTDTQYF.